Listed here is a single T cell receptor beta chain. The antigen remains undetermined. The sample comes from a study of shared clonotypes between healthy human individuals. Findings and limits, study-wide: Relative to their counterparts shared across all four donors, non-shared clonotypes exhibited diminished generation probabilities.

CD8 cells classed as naive were CD45RO-negative and positively selected for CCR7, excluding terminally differentiated effector memory CD45RA+ cells. This CDR3 region has 12 residues. Germline V gene sequence: CDR1 MNHNS, CDR2 SASEGT. Trimming left V 3 bases short and J 3 bases short, with 5 bases between. The assay was carried out at the deep level. Under the authors' procedure: Owing to the provision of junction-only sequences devoid of quality scores by immunoSEQ, filtering differed. Sequenced by immunoSEQ multiplex PCR; TCRdb stores in-frame clones only, minus some. Clone size and V and J calls were adopted from that table, with D and trimming inferred from the DNA. This table holds some 2 million clones, around 96% found once.

This chain uses TRBV6-1 with TRBJ2-5; no definite D call. The receptor was derived from a man younger than 35 in good health. Sequences were obtained from naive CD8+ T cells sorted from blood. The CDR3 coding sequence is TGTGCCAGCAGTGATATAGAAGAGACCCAGTACTTC. It translates to CASSDIEETQYF.